Listed below are T cell receptor beta chains from one sample, sequenced in a study of T cell responses to AZD1222 COVID-19 vaccine. Profiling relied on immunoSEQ multiplex PCR, and the TCRdb table lists in-frame clones only, not all of them. Of approximately 150,000 clones in the sample, less than 95% were seen once. Sample: peripheral blood, taken on day 0 of AZD1222 vaccination. The receptor source for this set is an adult in good health. Both conserved end residues are part of each CDR3. Each record gives: CDR3 length, D gene, clone size, J gene, V gene, CDR3 protein, CDR3 DNA. The D gene is left open where the match is weak. Clone size is not always given. Where it is, it says once, few, many or a class for expanded clones.

len: 14; d_gene: TRBD2; abundance: few; j_gene: TRBJ2-2; v_gene: TRBV4-2; CDR3aa: CASGSGGEAGELFF; CDR3nt: TGTGCCAGCGGCAGCGGGGGGGAGGCCGGGGAGCTGTTTTTT
len: 11; d_gene: .; abundance: .; j_gene: TRBJ2-7; v_gene: TRBV6-5; CDR3aa: CASSPSSEQYF; CDR3nt: TGTGCCAGCAGCCCCTCGTCAGAGCAGTACTTC
len: 15; d_gene: .; abundance: .; j_gene: TRBJ2-3; v_gene: TRBV7-2; CDR3aa: CASSLAVGATDTQYF; CDR3nt: TGTGCCAGCAGCTTAGCGGTAGGGGCAACAGATACGCAGTATTTT
len: 14; d_gene: .; abundance: few; j_gene: TRBJ1-2; v_gene: TRBV4-3; CDR3aa: CASSQDGGNYGYTF; CDR3nt: TGCGCCAGCAGCCAAGATGGAGGGAACTATGGCTACACCTTC
len: 12; d_gene: TRBD2; abundance: .; j_gene: TRBJ2-7; v_gene: TRBV5-4; CDR3aa: CASSSRGDEQYF; CDR3nt: TGTGCCAGCAGCTCACGGGGGGATGAGCAGTACTTC
len: 14; d_gene: .; abundance: .; j_gene: TRBJ1-2; v_gene: TRBV7-9; CDR3aa: CASSPGEGGYGYTF; CDR3nt: TGTGCCAGCAGCCCCGGGGAAGGGGGGTATGGCTACACCTTC
len: 15; d_gene: .; abundance: once; j_gene: TRBJ2-5; v_gene: TRBV11-2; CDR3aa: CASSLVQGTQETQYF; CDR3nt: TGTGCCAGCAGCTTAGTGCAGGGGACTCAAGAGACCCAGTACTTC
len: 16; d_gene: .; abundance: .; j_gene: TRBJ1-5; v_gene: TRBV18; CDR3aa: CASSRSVGETDQPQHF; CDR3nt: TGTGCCAGCTCACGATCAGTAGGGGAAACGGATCAGCCCCAGCATTTT
len: 17; d_gene: .; abundance: .; j_gene: TRBJ1-4; v_gene: TRBV7-8; CDR3aa: CASSSMRGGLAREKLFF; CDR3nt: TGTGCCAGCAGCTCCATGAGGGGGGGGCTGGCGAGAGAAAAACTGTTTTTT
len: 13; d_gene: .; abundance: .; j_gene: TRBJ1-2; v_gene: TRBV9; CDR3aa: CASSVGGAGGYTF; CDR3nt: TGTGCCAGCAGCGTAGGAGGGGCTGGCGGCTACACCTTC
len: 13; d_gene: .; abundance: .; j_gene: TRBJ2-7; v_gene: TRBV3-1/TRBV3-2; CDR3aa: CASSLRTEYEQYF; CDR3nt: TGTGCCAGCAGCCTAAGGACAGAATACGAGCAGTACTTC
len: 15; d_gene: .; abundance: .; j_gene: TRBJ1-2; v_gene: TRBV7-2; CDR3aa: CASSSPLGQPYGYTF; CDR3nt: TGTGCCAGCAGCTCACCTCTAGGACAGCCCTATGGCTACACCTTC
len: 14; d_gene: .; abundance: .; j_gene: TRBJ2-2; v_gene: TRBV14; CDR3aa: CASSQVRAAGELFF; CDR3nt: TGTGCCAGCAGCCAAGTCCGTGCGGCAGGGGAGCTGTTTTTT
len: 15; d_gene: .; abundance: .; j_gene: TRBJ1-3; v_gene: TRBV18; CDR3aa: CASSPRQASGNTIYF; CDR3nt: TGTGCCAGCTCACCACGACAGGCTTCTGGAAACACCATATATTTT
len: 17; d_gene: .; abundance: .; j_gene: TRBJ1-3; v_gene: TRBV7-9; CDR3aa: CASSLAQTAISGNTIYF; CDR3nt: TGTGCCAGCAGCTTAGCCCAGACAGCCATCTCTGGAAACACCATATATTTT
len: 13; d_gene: .; abundance: few; j_gene: TRBJ1-2; v_gene: TRBV27; CDR3aa: CASSPGGAYGYTF; CDR3nt: TGTGCCAGCAGTCCCGGGGGGGCCTATGGCTACACCTTC
len: 14; d_gene: .; abundance: .; j_gene: TRBJ1-2; v_gene: TRBV30; CDR3aa: CAWTPLGLGYGYTF; CDR3nt: TGTGCCTGGACCCCTTTGGGCCTTGGCTATGGCTACACCTTC
len: 16; d_gene: TRBD1; abundance: once; j_gene: TRBJ2-3; v_gene: TRBV14; CDR3aa: CASSQVGQVVTDTQYF; CDR3nt: TGTGCCAGCAGCCAAGTTGGACAGGTAGTCACAGATACGCAGTATTTT
len: 14; d_gene: .; abundance: .; j_gene: TRBJ2-3; v_gene: TRBV5-3; CDR3aa: CARSPAGNPDTQYF; CDR3nt: TGTGCCAGAAGCCCCGCAGGGAATCCAGATACGCAGTATTTT
len: 15; d_gene: .; abundance: once; j_gene: TRBJ1-5; v_gene: TRBV7-2; CDR3aa: CASSTSQGMPHIQHF; CDR3nt: TGTGCCAGCAGCACGTCGCAGGGAATGCCACATATCCAGCATTTT
len: 14; d_gene: TRBD1; abundance: .; j_gene: TRBJ1-4; v_gene: TRBV10-3; CDR3aa: CAISGDRGSEKLFF; CDR3nt: TGTGCCATCAGCGGCGACAGGGGGTCTGAAAAACTGTTTTTT
len: 13; d_gene: .; abundance: .; j_gene: TRBJ1-4; v_gene: TRBV6-5; CDR3aa: CASRQVINEKLFF; CDR3nt: TGTGCCAGTCGACAGGTGATAAATGAAAAACTGTTTTTT
len: 15; d_gene: TRBD1; abundance: .; j_gene: TRBJ1-5; v_gene: TRBV19; CDR3aa: CASSSGQGGNQPQHF; CDR3nt: TGTGCCAGTAGTAGCGGACAGGGAGGCAATCAGCCCCAGCATTTT